The present entry profiles one TCR beta chain with its context. The V end was cut by 0 bases, the J end by 7 bases, with 14 bases between. This CDR3 has 15 amino acids. Per germline, CDR1 SGHRS and CDR2 YFSETQ. TCRdb's table, derived via immunoSEQ multiplex PCR, lists solely in-frame clones and lacks some. The sample consists of roughly 1,500,000 clones, 98% of them appearing once. The sample originates from a study of shared clonotypes between healthy human individuals. This receptor was taken from a man aged 30 to 39 in good health. The chain recombines TRBV5-1 with TRBJ2-1; no clear D. Sequencing input: naive CD4+ T cells sorted from blood. Subset reported: CD45RA+ positively selected. The CDR3, as DNA: TGCGCCAGCAGCTTGGATGGAGTCTCTTGGAATGAGCAGTTCTTC. Translating gives CASSLDGVSWNEQFF.